The rows below give T cell receptor beta chains drawn from one sample of a study of blood T cell repertoires in COVID-19. Sequencing was performed with immunoSEQ multiplex PCR; in TCRdb, only in-frame clones are kept and a portion is missing. The repertoire holds 200,000 to 300,000 clones, with around 83% as singletons. The material sequenced was peripheral blood. These receptors were taken from a woman aged 55-70 years with active or convalescent COVID-19. CDR3s include the opening cysteine and the closing phenylalanine or tryptophan. A D gene is named only where the DNA matches it firmly. The size of a clone is reported for some rows only, either as once, few or many, or as a class for expanded clones.

TRBV7-9,TRBJ2-6,TRBD1,.,CASSPTPGTVPSGANVLTF,TGTGCCAGCAGCCCAACTCCCGGGACAGTTCCCTCTGGGGCCAACGTCCTGACTTTC
TRBV27,TRBJ1-5,TRBD1,.,CASRMTGGGNQPQHF,TGTGCCAGCAGGATGACAGGGGGTGGCAATCAGCCCCAGCATTTT
TRBV4-2,TRBJ2-7,TRBD1,.,CASSQAPGQQYEQYF,TGTGCCAGCAGCCAGGCTCCGGGACAGCAATACGAGCAGTACTTC
TRBV12-3/TRBV12-4,TRBJ2-1,TRBD1,.,CASSGTGRNEQFF,TGTGCCAGCAGTGGGACAGGGAGAAATGAGCAGTTCTTC
TRBV30,TRBJ2-1,TRBD2,.,CAWSVRWLAGGPSYNEQFF,TGTGCCTGGAGTGTACGGTGGCTAGCGGGGGGGCCGTCCTACAATGAGCAGTTCTTC
TRBV3-1/TRBV3-2,TRBJ1-1,.,.,CASSLSTREAFF,TGTGCCAGCAGCCTTTCGACCAGGGAAGCTTTCTTT
TRBV4-2,TRBJ2-1,TRBD2,.,CASSQVGPTSGGHREQFF,TGTGCCAGCAGCCAAGTAGGGCCAACTAGCGGGGGGCACCGTGAGCAGTTCTTC
TRBV10-3,TRBJ1-2,TRBD1,.,CAIGTGHLQDGYTF,TGTGCCATCGGGACAGGGCATTTACAGGATGGCTACACCTTC
TRBV4-2,TRBJ2-3,TRBD2,.,CASSPGTSGGAYTDTQYF,TGTGCCAGCAGCCCAGGGACTAGCGGGGGGGCTTACACAGATACGCAGTATTTT
TRBV7-9,TRBJ1-1,.,once,CASSPRDRRTEAFF,TGTGCCAGCAGCCCGCGCGACAGGCGGACTGAAGCTTTCTTT
TRBV18,TRBJ1-3,.,.,CASSPTGLSGNTIYF,TGTGCCAGCTCACCCACAGGGCTTTCTGGAAACACCATATATTTT
TRBV6-2/TRBV6-3,TRBJ1-1,.,.,CASSYNTPKGGLNTEAFF,TGTGCCAGCAGTTACAACACCCCAAAAGGAGGGTTGAACACTGAAGCTTTCTTT
TRBV9,TRBJ2-2,TRBD2,.,CASSVDPGEGGELFF,TGTGCCAGCAGCGTAGACCCGGGGGAGGGCGGGGAGCTGTTTTTT
TRBV4-3,TRBJ1-6,.,.,CASSQVRQGGNSPLHF,TGCGCCAGCAGCCAAGTTAGGCAGGGTGGGAATTCACCCCTCCACTTT
TRBV7-9,TRBJ2-2,.,.,CASGNRANTGELFF,TGTGCCAGTGGCAACAGGGCGAACACCGGGGAGCTGTTTTTT
TRBV7-9,TRBJ2-1,TRBD1,.,CASSPGQYNEQFF,TGTGCCAGCAGCCCGGGACAGTACAATGAGCAGTTCTTC
TRBV5-1,TRBJ1-1,.,many,CASSRGVAGRNTEAFF,TGCGCCAGCAGCCGTGGGGTGGCGGGACGGAACACTGAAGCTTTCTTT
TRBV5-1,TRBJ1-5,TRBD1,few,CASRPGTGFTQPQHF,TGCGCCAGCAGACCCGGGACAGGGTTCACTCAGCCCCAGCATTTT
TRBV7-8,TRBJ2-2,TRBD2,.,CASSQPGTSPNTGELFF,TGTGCCAGCAGCCAACCCGGGACTAGCCCGAACACCGGGGAGCTGTTTTTT
TRBV29-1,TRBJ1-2,TRBD1,.,CSVGQGDYGYTF,TGCAGCGTAGGACAGGGGGACTATGGCTACACCTTC
TRBV18,TRBJ1-2,TRBD1,.,CASSPNGQGIYGYTF,TGTGCCAGCTCACCTAATGGACAGGGGATCTATGGCTACACCTTC
TRBV7-8,TRBJ1-2,.,few,CASSYRNSLLGYTF,TGTGCCAGCAGCTACAGGAATTCCCTGCTCGGCTACACCTTC
TRBV14,TRBJ1-2,TRBD1,.,CASNLRGTGGENGYGYTF,TGTGCCAGCAACTTAAGAGGGACAGGGGGCGAGAATGGCTATGGCTACACCTTC
TRBV2,TRBJ1-5,.,few,CASRRGGGNQPQHF,TGTGCCAGCAGACGAGGGGGAGGCAATCAGCCCCAGCATTTT
TRBV6-2/TRBV6-3,TRBJ2-3,.,once,CASSLQLLRADTQYF,TGTGCCAGCAGTCTTCAACTCCTTCGGGCAGATACGCAGTATTTT
TRBV5-6,TRBJ1-1,TRBD1,.,CASTGGGRGRDTEAFF,TGTGCCAGCACAGGTGGGGGCAGGGGGCGTGACACTGAAGCTTTCTTT
TRBV6-5,TRBJ1-2,TRBD1,.,CASSYLRDREDGYTF,TGTGCCAGCAGTTACTTACGGGACAGGGAAGATGGCTACACCTTC
TRBV19,TRBJ1-1,.,.,CASAGLTEAFF,TGTGCCAGTGCAGGGCTCACTGAAGCTTTCTTT
TRBV21-1,TRBJ2-2,.,.,CASSKLAFPGLAGGNTGELFF,TGTGCCAGCAGCAAATTAGCTTTTCCTGGACTAGCGGGGGGTAACACCGGGGAGCTGTTTTTT
TRBV5-5,TRBJ2-7,TRBD1,.,CASSLGAPGQEFREQYF,TGTGCCAGCAGCTTGGGGGCACCGGGACAGGAGTTTCGAGAGCAGTACTTC